The sequence of this TCR beta chain was determined in a study of blood T cell repertoires in COVID-19. Overall study context: The samples span acute and convalescent COVID-19 from the United States, Italy and Spain.

Germline V gene data show CDR1 as SNHLY and CDR2 as FYNNEI. The length of the CDR3 is 14 residues. Germline trimming cut 4 bases from V and 2 bases from J; bases unmatched to any gene: 3. Data came from immunoSEQ multiplex PCR; TCRdb stores just in-frame clones and leaves some out. The profile shows a few hundred thousand clones, less than 90% of them singletons. Sequencing input: peripheral blood. The receptor's source is a woman aged 40 to 55 who had recovered from COVID-19. The chain recombines TRBV2 with TRBJ2-7; 9 bases fit TRBD2. CDR3 nucleotide sequence: TGTGCCAGCAGTGGGGTAGCGGGGGCCTACGAGCAGTACTTC. It specifies CASSGVAGAYEQYF.